The 9 T cell receptor beta chains in this list originate from one sample, sequenced in a study of multiple sclerosis patients with progressive multifocal leukoencephalopathy. Clones were sequenced by immunoSEQ multiplex PCR, and TCRdb holds only the in-frame ones, with some missing. Altogether 25,000 to 30,000 clones are present, roughly 89% being singletons, with the ten largest covering over 1.2%. Time point denoted: five to six months of natalizumab therapy. Material: PBMCs, obtained from a patient treated with natalizumab. The source of these receptors is a human donor with multiple sclerosis.

The chain uses TRBV5-1 and TRBJ1-1; D gene unclear. The CDR3 covers 13 residues. Germline CDR1 is SGHRS and CDR2 is YFSETQ. V dropped 1 base and J dropped 5 bases, with 9 bases sitting between them. The CDR3 DNA reads as TGCGCCAGCAGCTTGCAGTTAGAAACTGAAGCTTTCTTT. It is translated as CASSLQLETEAFF.

The J gene is TRBJ2-1, the V gene TRBV6-5; possibly TRBD1 for D (6 bases). Germline assignment: CDR1 MNHEY and CDR2 SVGAGI. This CDR3 is 12 amino acids long. Trimming cost V 4 bases and J 8 bases, with 9 bases left between them. This chain's CDR3 is CASSSWTDEQFF. In nucleotides, the CDR3 is TGTGCCAGCAGTTCCTGGACAGATGAGCAGTTCTTC.

The J gene is TRBJ2-7, the V gene TRBV5-4; no clear D. Trimming took off 0 bases at V and 1 base at J, with 14 bases between the two ends. Germline V lookup: CDR1 SGHNT, CDR2 YYREEE (reference sequence). The CDR3 runs to 16 residues. CDR3 DNA: TGTGCCAGCAGCTTGGGGGCGAGTGCAGCTTCCTACGAGCAGTACTTC. This gives the protein CASSLGASAASYEQYF.

The chain uses TRBV27 and TRBJ2-7; TRBD2 aligns across 10 bases. The trim removed 8 bases at V and 5 bases at J, leaving 12 bases unmatched. CDR1 MNHEY and CDR2 SMNVEV come from the germline V gene (reference sequence). CDR3 size: 15 residues. The CDR3, as DNA: TGTGCCAGCCGCCCGCCGGGACTAGCGAGGAACGAGCAGTACTTC. As protein: CASRPPGLARNEQYF.

The chain couples TRBV5-4 to TRBJ2-1, with D hard to call. The CDR3 sequence is 12 residues long. Germline values: CDR1 SGHNT, CDR2 YYREEE (reference sequence). Trimming cost V 0 bases and J 7 bases, with 5 bases left between them. Here the CDR3 reads CASSLARNEQFF. In DNA, the CDR3 is TGTGCCAGCAGCTTGGCCAGGAATGAGCAGTTCTTC. The entire variable domain, with the rest obtained from reference TRBV5-4 and TRBJ2-1, is as follows: ETGVTQSPTHLIKTRGQQVTLRCSSQSGHNTVSWYQQALGQGPQFIFQYYREEENGRGNFPPRFSGLQFPNYSSELNVNALELDDSALYLCASSLARNEQFFGPGTRLTVL.

The chain uses TRBV5-3 and TRBJ1-1; no reliable D call. TRBV5-3 qualifies as an ORF whose function is uncertain. V lost 3 bases, J lost 0 bases, and 18 bases lay in between. The CDR3 sequence is 17 residues long. Here the CDR3 reads CARSYRRNSSLNTEAFF. The CDR3 region has the DNA TGTGCCAGAAGCTATAGACGGAACTCAAGCCTGAACACTGAAGCTTTCTTT.

This chain connects TRBV5-1 to TRBJ2-3; no firm D call. V gave up 0 bases and J gave up 0 bases, with 14 bases separating them. Germline values: CDR1 SGHRS, CDR2 YFSETQ. The CDR3 runs 17 residues. The CDR3, as DNA: TGCGCCAGCAGCTTGGGCCCGAGTCACGCTAGCACAGATACGCAGTATTTT. As protein: CASSLGPSHASTDTQYF.

On this clone itself: This same CDR3 is encoded by further DNA sequences in the sample. This chain connects TRBV27 to TRBJ2-2, with D possibly TRBD2 on 6 matching bases. The germline V and J ends were trimmed by 6 bases and 4 bases, with 21 bases remaining between them. CDR3 length: 17 residues. The germline V gene encodes CDR1 MNHEY and CDR2 SMNVEV (reference sequence). CDR3 DNA: TGTGCCAGCAGCGGGACTCCTGGGGGGTTCGGCACCGGGGAGCTGTTTTTT. Translation gives CASSGTPGGFGTGELFF.

CDR3 in amino acids: CASRTTGIGELFF. The CDR3, as DNA: TGTGCCAGTAGGACGACAGGGATCGGGGAGCTGTTTTTT. The chain recombines TRBV19 with TRBJ2-2; 7 bases are a match to TRBD1. J lost 7 bases, V lost 6 bases, and 5 bases had no gene match. The CDR3 totals 13 residues. CDR1 and CDR2 from the germline V gene are LNHDA and SQIVND (reference sequence).